Listed below are T cell receptor beta chains from one sample, sequenced in a study of cytomegalovirus exposure and HLA in healthy donors. Using immunoSEQ multiplex PCR, the repertoire was profiled, and TCRdb retains in-frame clones only, with some absent. There are about 160,000 clones in the sample; more than 70% occur only once, and 1.5% lies in the top ten. Sequencing was done on a sample of PBMCs. Source of these receptors: a male donor in good health and CMV-seronegative. The CDR3 runs from the conserved cysteine through the conserved F or W. A D gene is named only where the DNA matches it firmly. The size of a clone is reported for some rows only, either as once, few or many, or as a class for expanded clones.

j_call	v_call	d_call	clone_size	cdr3_nt	cdr3_aa
TRBJ1-5	TRBV18	.	.	TGTGCCAGCTCACCGTCGGGTGGTAAAAGCAATCAGCCCCAGCATTTT	CASSPSGGKSNQPQHF
TRBJ2-7	TRBV7-9	.	.	TGTGCCAGCAGCCCGGCAGGGGTCCTCTCCTACGAGCAGTACTTC	CASSPAGVLSYEQYF
TRBJ2-7	TRBV30	.	few	TGTGCCTGGAGTGGTCCGATGGCATCCGAGCAGTACTTC	CAWSGPMASEQYF
TRBJ2-3	TRBV19	.	.	TGTGCCAGTAACGTACCGGGGGTTTCATCAGATACGCAGTATTTT	CASNVPGVSSDTQYF
TRBJ2-5	TRBV9	TRBD2	.	TGTGCCAGCAGCGTGGGGGTGGGGCGGGGGGGCAGGGAGACCCAGTACTTC	CASSVGVGRGGRETQYF
TRBJ1-6	TRBV6-1	.	few	TGTGCCAGCAGTGAAGTGCCACAGGAGAGCTCCTATAATTCACCCCTCCACTTT	CASSEVPQESSYNSPLHF
TRBJ2-2	TRBV5-6	.	.	TGTGCCAGCAGCTTCGACAGGAACACCGGGGAGCTGTTTTTT	CASSFDRNTGELFF
TRBJ2-5	TRBV2	.	.	TGTGCCAGCAGAGACAGCGGGGAGACCCAGTACTTC	CASRDSGETQYF
TRBJ2-1	TRBV7-9	.	.	TGTTCCAGCAGCTTATTTGTCGGGCAGGGGTACAATGAGCAGTTCTTC	CSSSLFVGQGYNEQFF
TRBJ2-1	TRBV19	.	.	TGTGCCAGTAGTTGGGGGGGGCTGCGAGATTTGGACAATGAGCAGTTCTTC	CASSWGGLRDLDNEQFF
TRBJ2-1	TRBV7-9	TRBD1	.	TGTTCCAGCAGCTCAAACAGGGGGAGCTCCTACAATGAGCAGTTCTTC	CSSSSNRGSSYNEQFF
TRBJ2-7	TRBV5-1	TRBD1	.	TGCGCCAGCAGCTCGGGACAGGGGGCTTCCGAGCAGTACTTC	CASSSGQGASEQYF
TRBJ1-1	TRBV2	TRBD1	.	TGTGCCAGCCCGAACCGGGACAGGGACACTGAAGCTTTCTTT	CASPNRDRDTEAFF
TRBJ2-1	TRBV9	TRBD2	.	TGTGCCAGCAGCGCCCCCCAGTTAGCGGGCGGAAGAGAGCAGTTCTTC	CASSAPQLAGGREQFF
TRBJ2-7	TRBV4-1	.	.	TGCGCCAGCAGCCAAGATCCAGGGGACTACGAGCAGTACTTC	CASSQDPGDYEQYF
TRBJ2-1	TRBV2	TRBD2	.	TGTGCCAGCAGTGAAGACCTAGCGGGGAGGCGCAATGAGCAGTTCTTC	CASSEDLAGRRNEQFF
TRBJ1-5	TRBV7-6	TRBD1	.	TGTGCCAGCTGGGACAGGGTAATTTTTTGGCAGCCCCAGCATTTT	CASWDRVIFWQPQHF
TRBJ2-1	TRBV5-4	.	few	TGTGCCAGCAGCTTGCGGTTCCCTTCCCTTTACAATGAGCAGTTCTTC	CASSLRFPSLYNEQFF
TRBJ2-1	TRBV28	TRBD1	.	TGTGCCAGCAGTTTACGCGGACAGGCCTACAATGAGCAGTTCTTC	CASSLRGQAYNEQFF
TRBJ2-7	TRBV25-1	TRBD1	once	TGTGCCAGCAGTCACCGGGACAGGGGCTCCTACGAGCAGTACTTC	CASSHRDRGSYEQYF
TRBJ1-4	TRBV30	.	.	TGTGCCTGGAGGTCTTCAGGGAATAATGAAAAACTGTTTTTT	CAWRSSGNNEKLFF
TRBJ1-1	TRBV5-8	.	.	TGTGCCAGCAGCTTGTTATTGGTCGGGGTTCGAACTGAAGCTTTCTTT	CASSLLLVGVRTEAFF
TRBJ1-1	TRBV5-4	.	.	TGTGCCAGCAGCATAACGGGACAAAAGAACACTGAAGCTTTCTTT	CASSITGQKNTEAFF
TRBJ2-2	TRBV29-1	.	few	TGCAGCGTTGGCGGGACGGGACTTACGAACACCGGGGAGCTGTTTTTT	CSVGGTGLTNTGELFF
TRBJ1-6	TRBV27	TRBD1	.	TGTGCCAGCACGGCAGGGGGCCTTTCACCCCTCCACTTT	CASTAGGLSPLHF
TRBJ1-5	TRBV6-1	TRBD1	.	TGTGCCAGCAGTGAGGGACAGGGGATTTTTGAGCCCCAGCATTTT	CASSEGQGIFEPQHF
TRBJ1-2	TRBV6-1	TRBD1	.	TGTGCCAGCAGTGAAGGTTTGGACAGGGAAGACTATGGCTACACCTTC	CASSEGLDREDYGYTF
TRBJ1-3	TRBV5-8	.	few	TGTGCCGAAGGGATTCAGGGGACGGCTGGAAACACCATATATTTT	CAEGIQGTAGNTIYF
TRBJ1-5	TRBV7-2	.	.	TGTGCCAGCAGCCCCCTAGGAGGGAATCAGCCCCAGCATTTT	CASSPLGGNQPQHF
TRBJ1-6	TRBV18	.	.	TGTGCCAGCTCACCAAGGGGGAGCTCCTATAATTCACCCCTCCACTTT	CASSPRGSSYNSPLHF
TRBJ1-2	TRBV4-1	TRBD1	.	TGCGCCAGCAGCAATTCCGGGACAGGGTTTGGCTACACCTTC	CASSNSGTGFGYTF
TRBJ2-3	TRBV27	.	.	TGTGCCAGCAGTTTAGGAGTTTACGGCAGCGATACGCAGTATTTT	CASSLGVYGSDTQYF
TRBJ2-7	TRBV7-9	.	few	TGTGCCAGCAGCGCAGAGCAAGTTTCAGGAGAGCAGTACTTC	CASSAEQVSGEQYF
TRBJ2-7	TRBV27	TRBD2	.	TGTGCCAGCAGTCCGGAACCCGGACTAGCATCCTACGAGCAGTACTTC	CASSPEPGLASYEQYF
TRBJ2-5	TRBV28	TRBD2	.	TGTGCCAGCAGTCTAGCGGGCTGGGAGACCCAGTACTTC	CASSLAGWETQYF
TRBJ2-5	TRBV5-1	TRBD2	.	TGCGCCAGCAGCCCCGGGGCGGGGGTCCAAGAGACCCAGTACTTC	CASSPGAGVQETQYF
TRBJ2-3	TRBV5-5	.	once	TGTGCCAGCAGCCCTCCGGAGTGGGATACGCAGTATTTT	CASSPPEWDTQYF
TRBJ2-2	TRBV5-1	.	.	TGCGCCAGCACCCACGACGGGTGGGGACATACGAACACCGGGGAGCTGTTTTTT	CASTHDGWGHTNTGELFF
TRBJ1-6	TRBV19	TRBD1	.	TGTGCCAGTACCACAGGGGTATCATTGGGGCCCCTCCACTTT	CASTTGVSLGPLHF